This T cell receptor beta chain was recorded in a study of beta chain features in type 1 diabetes. CDR1 and CDR2 from the germline V gene are GTSNPN and SVGIG (reference sequence). The CDR3 spans 14 residues. V was pared by 0 bases and J by 5 bases, with 10 bases between. A remark on this clone: Antigen unknown.

The whole isolated RNA underwent reverse transcription, so sequencing captured expressed TCRB transcripts. The protocol was immunoSEQ multiplex PCR, while the TCRdb copy is restricted to in-frame clones and leaves out a portion. The sample gives 300,000 to 450,000 clones, around 13% of which show up once; 0.015% to 0.02% is in the top ten. Study observations and caveats: Among type 1 diabetes patients, VDJ junctions had fewer insertions and more deletions.

The sequenced sample was naive CD4+ T cells from blood. The V call is TRBV30, the J call TRBJ1-4, with D perhaps TRBD1 (6 bases). The TCR originated in a man aged 18 to 30 in good health. This CDR3 is CAWSVNRANEKLFF. CDR3 nucleotide sequence: TGTGCCTGGAGTGTGAACAGGGCAAATGAAAAACTGTTTTTT.